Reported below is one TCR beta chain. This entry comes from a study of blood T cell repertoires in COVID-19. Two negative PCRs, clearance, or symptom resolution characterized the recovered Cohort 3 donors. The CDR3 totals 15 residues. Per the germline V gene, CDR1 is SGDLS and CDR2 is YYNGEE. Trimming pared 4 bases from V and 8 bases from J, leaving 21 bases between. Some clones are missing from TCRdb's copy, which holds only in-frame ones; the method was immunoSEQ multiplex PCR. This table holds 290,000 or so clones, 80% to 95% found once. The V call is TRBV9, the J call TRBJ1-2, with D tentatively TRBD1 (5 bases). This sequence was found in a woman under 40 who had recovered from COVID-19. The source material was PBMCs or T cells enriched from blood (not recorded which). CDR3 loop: CASSPRLMATAGYTF. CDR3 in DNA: TGTGCCAGCAGCCCCCGATTAATGGCGACAGCGGGCTACACCTTC.